A single sample gave rise to the 23 T cell receptor beta chains below, sequenced in a study of post-analysis software for immune sequencing data. Antigen specificity for these receptors is unknown. Study-level points and caveats: Included in a set of about five TRBV segments more frequent in patients than controls were TRBV5-6, TRBV5-1 and TRBV20-1.

Every TCR beta cDNA library bore unique molecular identifiers. MiXCR, run by TCRdb on the PCR reads, gives a single entry per CDR3 protein. The sample contains a few hundred thousand distinct CDR3 sequences, roughly 40% of which appear only once. Sequencing was done on a sample of blood. These receptors all stem from a girl aged 2 to 9 with multiple sclerosis.

This clonotype was picked up a small number of times. This chain connects TRBV20-1 to TRBJ2-1; 10 positions match TRBD2. The CDR3 contains 14 residues. Losses at the gene ends were 3 bases for V and 7 bases for J; bases not matched to a gene: 6. Germline lookup yields CDR1 DFQATT and CDR2 SNEGSKA (reference sequence). CDR3: CSARPSGGGNEQFF. The CDR3 bases are TGCAGTGCTAGGCCCAGCGGGGGGGGGAATGAGCAGTTCTTC.

The sample holds a few counts of this clonotype. The rearrangement joins TRBV29-1 to TRBJ2-3, with D unresolved. The V and J ends lost 8 bases and 0 bases respectively, with 6 bases between them. Germline CDR1 SQVTM, CDR2 ANQGSEA. The CDR3 spans 11 residues. The CDR3 DNA reads as TGCAGCAGAGAGAGCACAGATACGCAGTATTTT. Translating gives CSRESTDTQYF.

This clonotype occurred once. The chain uses TRBV6-6 and TRBJ2-7; TRBD2 agrees at 9 bases. Germline V CDR1 and CDR2: MNHNY, SVGAGI (reference sequence). After removal of 1 base from V and 6 bases from J, the junction contained 13 bases not matched to a gene. This CDR3 is 17 amino acids long. The CDR3 is CASSYLNAAGGPGEQYF. CDR3 nucleotides: TGTGCCAGCAGTTACTTGAATGCGGCGGGAGGGCCGGGCGAGCAGTACTTC.

This clonotype was counted between two and nine times. The CDR3, as DNA: TGCAGTGCTCGTCCTCGGGGGACTAACTATGGCTACACCTTC. It codes for CSARPRGTNYGYTF. This rearrangement joins TRBV20-1 to TRBJ1-2, with D perhaps TRBD1 (5 bases). Germline V CDR1 and CDR2: DFQATT, SNEGSKA (reference sequence). Trimming cost V 5 bases and J 0 bases, with 13 bases left between them. The CDR3 sequence is 14 residues long.

V gene TRBV7-9 combines with J gene TRBJ1-4; D is ambiguous. In germline, CDR1 is SEHNR, CDR2 FQNEAQ (reference sequence). V was shortened by 3 bases and J by 0 bases, with 8 bases between the two germline ends. The CDR3 totals 15 residues. The CDR3 sequence: CASSFSGATNEKLFF. In DNA, the CDR3 is TGTGCCAGCAGCTTTTCGGGAGCAACTAATGAAAAACTGTTTTTT.

This clonotype appeared a single time. One junction end disagrees with the germline gene, perhaps due to a read error. This rearrangement joins TRBV20-1 to TRBJ2-1, with 9 bases identical to TRBD2. This CDR3 has 15 residues. Germline loops: CDR1 DFQATT, CDR2 SNEGSKA (reference sequence). The CDR3, as DNA: TGCAGTGCCACGCCGCTGACTAGCGGAATCAATGGGCAGTTCTTC. Translation: CSATPLTSGINGQFF.

The V and J genes are TRBV6-5 and TRBJ1-1, with D hard to call. Germline values: CDR1 MNHEY, CDR2 SVGAGI. Between the trimmed V and J ends, which lost 5 bases and 10 bases, there was a span of 20 bases. CDR3 length: 14 residues. CDR3 sequence reads: CASSKWTHLRIAFF. Written as DNA, the CDR3 is TGTGCCAGCAGTAAATGGACTCACTTGCGGATAGCTTTCTTT.

This chain uses TRBV6-2 or TRBV6-3 with TRBJ1-2; D remains ambiguous. The germline V gene has CDR1 MNHEY and CDR2 SVGEGT. This CDR3 is 12 amino acids long. Deletions cut 6 bases from V and 2 bases from J, with 7 bases between. CDR3 sequence reads: CASRTTNYGYTF. CDR3 DNA sequence: TGTGCCAGCAGGACGACGAACTATGGCTACACCTTC.

This rearrangement joins TRBV28 to TRBJ2-1; D unresolved. The CDR3 runs 13 residues. Per germline, CDR1 MDHEN and CDR2 SYDVKM. The V and J ends lost 6 bases and 10 bases respectively, with 16 bases between them. This chain's CDR3 is CASRQESSYEQFF. The CDR3 DNA follows: TGTGCCAGCAGGCAGGAGAGCTCCTACGAGCAGTTCTTC.

The chain links TRBV7-9 to TRBJ1-1, with D maybe TRBD1 (5 bases). The germline V gene has CDR1 SEHNR and CDR2 FQNEAQ (reference sequence). V was pared by 7 bases and J by 1 base, with 19 bases between. This CDR3 has 16 amino acids. The CDR3 reads CASNTLATTGNTEAFF. CDR3 bases: TGTGCCAGCAACACCTTAGCGACAACAGGGAACACTGAAGCTTTCTTT.

The V and J genes are TRBV4-3 and TRBJ2-5; no clear D. The J call may be mistaken, given a closer DNA end match to TRBJ2-7. This CDR3 comprises 11 residues. Per the germline V gene, CDR1 is LGHNA and CDR2 is YSLEER. The chain's CDR3 is CASSHHDEQYF. The CDR3 DNA follows: TGCGCCAGCAGCCATCATGACGAGCAGTACTTC.

This rearrangement joins TRBV6-5 to TRBJ1-1; 7 bases fit TRBD1. The CDR3 is 12 amino acids. V lost 4 bases to trimming and J lost 6 bases; unmatched junction nucleotides: 2. Germline CDR1 MNHEY, CDR2 SVGAGI. The DNA of the CDR3 is TGTGCCAGCAGTTGGACAGGTTCTGAAGCTTTCTTT. Encoded protein: CASSWTGSEAFF.

This sequence joins TRBV3-1 and TRBJ2-1; D is perhaps TRBD1 or TRBD2 (5 bases each). The CDR3 is 15 amino acids. V was shortened by 3 bases and J by 12 bases, with 21 bases between the two germline ends. Germline loops: CDR1 LGHDT, CDR2 YNNKEL (reference sequence). DNA of the CDR3: TGTGCCAGCAGCCAGGGGGTACGGAGCACAGCGGCGCAGTTCTTC. Protein: CASSQGVRSTAAQFF.

This clonotype has only a few counts. The rearrangement links TRBV20-1 to TRBJ1-1, with D perhaps matching TRBD1 (6 bases). V was cut by 7 bases and J by 0 bases, with 15 bases left in between. Germline V gene lookup returns CDR1 DFQATT and CDR2 SNEGSKA (reference sequence). The CDR3 runs to 14 residues. The CDR3 DNA sequence: TGCAGTGGTAAGCAGGGGCTACTGAACACTGAAGCTTTCTTT. Translation: CSGKQGLLNTEAFF.

The V and J genes are TRBV9 and TRBJ2-3, with TRBD2 matching 10 bases. The V and J ends lost 2 bases and 1 base, in that order; junction bases with no gene match: 1. Germline V gene data show CDR1 as SGDLS and CDR2 as YYNGEE. CDR3 length: 15 amino acids. The CDR3 sequence: CASSVSGGGTDTQYF. The CDR3 DNA is TGTGCCAGCAGCGTCAGCGGGGGGGGCACAGATACGCAGTATTTT. Looking up the rest from reference TRBV9 and TRBJ2-3 gives the full variable domain: DSGVTQTPKHLITATGQRVTLRCSPRSGDLSVYWYQQSLDQGLQFLIQYYNGEERAKGNILERFSAQQFPDLHSELNLSSLELGDSALYFCASSVSGGGTDTQYFGPGTRLTVL.

This clonotype was recorded once. The chain uses TRBV18 and TRBJ2-1; 11 nucleotides agree with TRBD2. CDR1 and CDR2 (germline): KGHSH, LQKENI. The CDR3 totals 15 residues. Trimming at V came to 5 bases and at J to 9 bases, leaving 9 bases not matched to a gene. CDR3 bases: TGTGCCAGCTCAATTCATAGCGGGAGGGAGCCTGAGCAGTTCTTC. It codes for CASSIHSGREPEQFF.

This clonotype appeared a few times. This chain uses TRBV7-8 with TRBJ2-7; tentative D call: TRBD1 (5 bases). CDR1 SGHVS and CDR2 FQNEAQ come from the germline V gene. CDR3 length: 15 residues. Trimming took 3 bases from V and 0 from J, leaving 12 bases between them. Here the CDR3 DNA reads TGTGCCAGCAGCTTCGGGTACAGGAGCTCCTACGAGCAGTACTTC. As protein: CASSFGYRSSYEQYF.

Concerning this clonotype: A much larger clone lies a single base off, so this may be a read error. V is TRBV2 and J is TRBJ2-5, with D perhaps TRBD1 (5 bases). The end of the DNA aligns better with TRBJ2-7, so the J call may be wrong. Per the germline V gene, CDR1 is SNHLY and CDR2 is FYNNEI. The CDR3 runs to 11 residues. The CDR3 DNA is TGTGCCAGCAGACAGGCCTACGAGCAGTACTTC. Encoded protein: CASRQAYEQYF.

A word on this clonotype: At one of its ends the junction is not consistent with the germline gene, which may arise from a read error. The chain recombines TRBV12-3 or TRBV12-4 with TRBJ2-2, with unresolved D. This CDR3 is 13 amino acids long. The CDR3 protein is CASSRLNIGELFF. CDR3 nucleotides: TGTGCCAGCAGCAGGTTGAACATCGGGGAGCTGTTTTTT.

This clonotype occurred many times. The rearrangement joins TRBV4-1 to TRBJ1-4; the D gene is possibly TRBD1 (5 bases). Germline V CDR1 and CDR2: MGHRA, YSYEKL. This CDR3 contains 15 residues. V gave up 1 base and J gave up 6 bases, with 12 bases separating them. The DNA of the CDR3 is TGCGCCAGCAGCCAAGCGGCGGGGCGGGATGAAAAACTGTTTTTT. Its translation: CASSQAAGRDEKLFF.

This chain links TRBV4-1 with TRBJ1-5; 7 bases match TRBD1. The germline gives CDR1 MGHRA, CDR2 YSYEKL. Unmatched junction bases numbered 14, after V lost 3 bases and J lost 6 bases. The CDR3 contains 17 residues. For the CDR3, the DNA is TGCGCCAGCAGCCATACAACTGGAGAAACAGGGGTTCAGCCCCAGCATTTT. Protein product: CASSHTTGETGVQPQHF.

The V gene is TRBV7-6, the J gene TRBJ2-6; D is uncertain. From germline, CDR1 is SGHVS and CDR2 FNYEAQ. Trimming left V 5 bases short and J 4 bases short, with 21 bases between. The CDR3 totals 18 residues. CDR3 residues: CASSAPPPLGSGANVLTF. CDR3 bases: TGTGCCAGCAGCGCACCACCACCTCTGGGCTCGGGGGCCAACGTCCTGACTTTC.

The V gene is TRBV12-3 or TRBV12-4, the J gene TRBJ2-1, with D uncertain. Trimming removed 1 base from V and 7 bases from J, with 8 bases in between. CDR3 length: 13 residues. CDR3 region: CASSLVVVNEQFF. The CDR3 nucleotides read TGTGCCAGCAGTTTAGTAGTTGTAAATGAGCAGTTCTTC.